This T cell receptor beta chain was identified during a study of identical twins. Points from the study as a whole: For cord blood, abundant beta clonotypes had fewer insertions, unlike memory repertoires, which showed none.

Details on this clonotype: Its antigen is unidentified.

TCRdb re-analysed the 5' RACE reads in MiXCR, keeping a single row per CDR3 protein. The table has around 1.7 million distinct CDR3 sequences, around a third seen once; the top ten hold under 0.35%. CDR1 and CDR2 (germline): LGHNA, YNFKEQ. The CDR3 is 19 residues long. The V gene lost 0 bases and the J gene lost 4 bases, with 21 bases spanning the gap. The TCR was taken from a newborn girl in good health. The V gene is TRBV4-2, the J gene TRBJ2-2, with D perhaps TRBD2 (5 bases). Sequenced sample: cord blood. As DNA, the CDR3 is TGTGCCAGCAGCCAAGATAGGTTTCGGAGCGCACGGGGCACCGGGGAGCTGTTTTTT. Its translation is CASSQDRFRSARGTGELFF.